Listed below are T cell receptor beta chains from one sample, sequenced in a study of beta chain features in type 1 diabetes. Here immunoSEQ multiplex PCR was the method, and the copy in TCRdb shows in-frame clones only, minus some. The sample comprises some 150,000 clones, around 51% of which are singletons, and around 0.42% rests with the top ten. Source material: Tregs from blood. The origin of the receptors is a man between 18 and 29 years old in good health. CDR3s include the opening cysteine and the closing phenylalanine or tryptophan. The order of the fields is clone size, V gene, J gene, D gene, CDR3 protein, CDR3 DNA. D genes are given only for firm matches. Part of the rows lack a size; the others show once, few, many or a class for expanded clones.

few	TRBV5-1	TRBJ1-1	-	CASRRAEENTEAFF	TGCGCCAGCAGGAGGGCAGAAGAGAACACTGAAGCTTTCTTT
-	TRBV27	TRBJ2-4	TRBD1	CASSFQQGTLAKNIQYF	TGTGCCAGCAGTTTTCAACAGGGGACATTAGCCAAAAACATTCAGTACTTC
-	TRBV27	TRBJ2-2	-	CASSPLNTGELFF	TGTGCCAGCAGTCCCCTAAACACCGGGGAGCTGTTTTTT
few	TRBV7-2	TRBJ2-3	-	CASSPGRHADTQYF	TGTGCCAGCAGCCCAGGCCGTCACGCAGATACGCAGTATTTT
-	TRBV10-3	TRBJ2-7	TRBD1	CAISDPGGKGYEQYF	TGTGCCATCAGTGACCCAGGGGGCAAAGGCTACGAGCAGTACTTC
-	TRBV18	TRBJ2-1	TRBD2	CASSPPNEGGPYNEQFF	TGTGCCAGCTCACCACCGAACGAGGGAGGGCCGTACAATGAGCAGTTCTTC
few	TRBV30	TRBJ2-1	-	CAWSVRDWPFNEQFF	TGTGCCTGGAGTGTACGGGACTGGCCTTTTAATGAGCAGTTCTTC
-	TRBV7-2	TRBJ1-6	-	CASSLVWRGNSPLHF	TGTGCCAGCAGCTTAGTGTGGAGGGGAAATTCACCCCTCCACTTT
-	TRBV5-4	TRBJ2-3	TRBD2	CASSLRAGALAVDTQYF	TGTGCCAGCAGCTTACGGGCCGGGGCCCTAGCGGTCGATACGCAGTATTTT
-	TRBV10-3	TRBJ2-3	-	CANGLTVTDTQYF	TGTGCCAACGGACTAACTGTCACAGATACGCAGTATTTT
-	TRBV11-2	TRBJ2-7	TRBD1	CASSTTGNSNEQYF	TGTGCCAGCAGCACGACAGGGAATTCGAACGAGCAGTACTTC
-	TRBV28	TRBJ2-5	-	CASSLDIQETQYF	TGTGCCAGCAGTTTGGACATCCAAGAGACCCAGTACTTC
-	TRBV13	TRBJ2-3	TRBD2	CASSSYSGASTDTQYF	TGTGCCAGCAGCTCGTATAGCGGGGCTAGCACAGATACGCAGTATTTT
-	TRBV5-4	TRBJ2-7	-	CASRTGQAYEQYF	TGTGCCAGCAGGACGGGTCAAGCATACGAGCAGTACTTC
-	TRBV7-9	TRBJ2-1	-	CASSSRPPRGQFF	TGTGCCAGCAGCTCGCGTCCCCCCAGGGGCCAGTTCTTC
few	TRBV9	TRBJ1-2	-	CASSAPEGVIGGYTF	TGTGCCAGCAGCGCACCAGAAGGGGTAATTGGTGGCTACACCTTC
-	TRBV5-1	TRBJ2-3	TRBD1	CASSHGTAIPSTDTQYF	TGCGCCAGCAGCCACGGGACAGCAATTCCTAGCACAGATACGCAGTATTTT
-	TRBV27	TRBJ1-2	TRBD1	CASRQLGGAGYTF	TGTGCCAGCAGACAACTAGGGGGCGCTGGCTACACCTTC
few	TRBV14	TRBJ1-1	-	CASSPSRWNTEAFF	TGTGCCAGCAGCCCATCACGGTGGAACACTGAAGCTTTCTTT
-	TRBV7-3	TRBJ1-6	-	CASSLSGPSGSPLHF	TGTGCCAGCAGCTTGAGCGGACCGTCGGGGTCACCCCTCCACTTT
-	TRBV5-1	TRBJ2-7	TRBD2	CASKFGTSGIEQGGEQYF	TGCGCCAGCAAATTCGGGACTAGCGGGATTGAACAGGGGGGCGAGCAGTACTTC
-	TRBV7-9	TRBJ1-2	-	CASTEDGYTF	TGTGCCAGCACGGAGGATGGCTACACCTTC
-	TRBV28	TRBJ2-7	-	CASSLARYEQYF	TGTGCCAGCAGTTTAGCGCGCTACGAGCAGTACTTC
-	TRBV5-1	TRBJ1-2	TRBD1	CASSPGQYRYGYTF	TGCGCCAGCAGCCCGGGACAGTATCGCTATGGCTACACCTTC
-	TRBV27	TRBJ1-6	TRBD1	CASSHQGAGNSPLHF	TGTGCCAGCAGTCACCAGGGGGCGGGTAATTCACCCCTCCACTTT
-	TRBV10-2	TRBJ2-7	-	CASTAGQQYEQYF	TGCGCCAGCACTGCGGGACAGCAGTACGAGCAGTACTTC
-	TRBV6-5	TRBJ1-1	-	CASSYGERGEAFF	TGTGCCAGCAGTTACGGCGAGCGCGGTGAAGCTTTCTTT
few	TRBV10-3	TRBJ1-1	-	CAISDQVKNTEAFF	TGTGCCATCAGTGACCAGGTTAAGAACACTGAAGCTTTCTTT
-	TRBV5-1	TRBJ2-6	TRBD1	CASSRTGGLVSGANVLTF	TGCGCCAGCAGCAGGACAGGGGGTTTAGTCTCTGGGGCCAACGTCCTGACTTTC
-	TRBV18	TRBJ1-2	-	CASSPLPPGAETSYGYTF	TGTGCCAGCTCACCGCTACCCCCTGGGGCAGAAACTTCCTATGGCTACACCTTC
-	TRBV18	TRBJ2-1	TRBD2	CASSPGLAPLSSYNEQFF	TGTGCCAGCTCACCAGGACTAGCACCCCTAAGCTCCTACAATGAGCAGTTCTTC
-	TRBV6-1	TRBJ2-7	-	CASSESWGPYEQYF	TGTGCCAGCAGTGAAAGCTGGGGGCCCTACGAGCAGTACTTC
-	TRBV6-1	TRBJ1-5	-	CASKVGVWQPQHF	TGTGCCAGCAAGGTAGGGGTTTGGCAGCCCCAGCATTTT
-	TRBV6-6	TRBJ2-7	-	CASTARARDYEQYF	TGTGCCAGCACTGCCCGGGCCAGGGACTACGAGCAGTACTTC
few	TRBV18	TRBJ1-1	TRBD1	CASSPTGTNTEAFF	TGTGCCAGCTCACCGACAGGGACGAACACTGAAGCTTTCTTT
few	TRBV7-9	TRBJ2-6	TRBD2	CASSRRDYLSSGANVLTF	TGTGCCAGCAGCAGAAGGGACTATCTTTCCTCTGGGGCCAACGTCCTGACTTTC
-	TRBV13	TRBJ2-5	-	CASRHGTGGGRETQYF	TGTGCCAGCAGACATGGGACTGGCGGGGGCCGGGAGACCCAGTACTTC
-	TRBV7-9	TRBJ2-1	TRBD2	CASSLPGLAGVRQFF	TGTGCCAGCAGCTTGCCGGGACTAGCGGGAGTAAGGCAGTTCTTC
-	TRBV6-5	TRBJ2-5	TRBD2	CASTRSGIETQYF	TGTGCCAGCACCCGGAGCGGGATAGAGACCCAGTACTTC
-	TRBV9	TRBJ1-2	TRBD1	CASRDRGNYGYTF	TGTGCCAGCAGAGACAGGGGAAACTATGGCTACACCTTC
-	TRBV7-2	TRBJ2-1	TRBD1	CASSYGTGNEQFF	TGTGCCAGCAGCTACGGGACAGGCAATGAGCAGTTCTTC
-	TRBV28	TRBJ1-1	TRBD1	CASRGTGDTEAFF	TGTGCCAGCAGGGGAACAGGGGACACTGAAGCTTTCTTT
-	TRBV30	TRBJ1-2	TRBD1	CAWSVIDRVEGYTF	TGTGCCTGGAGCGTCATCGACAGGGTCGAAGGCTACACCTTC
-	TRBV6-5	TRBJ1-2	TRBD1	CASRRTGGGYTF	TGTGCCAGCAGGCGGACAGGGGGCGGCTACACCTTC
few	TRBV2	TRBJ2-7	-	CASSAGSHSYEQYF	TGTGCCAGCAGTGCAGGCAGCCACTCCTACGAGCAGTACTTC
-	TRBV30	TRBJ1-2	TRBD1	CAWSRPGTVNYGYTF	TGTGCCTGGAGTCGCCCTGGGACAGTTAACTATGGCTACACCTTC
few	TRBV19	TRBJ1-3	-	CASSPGPGEAGNTIYF	TGTGCCAGTAGCCCCGGACCGGGGGAAGCTGGAAACACCATATATTTT
-	TRBV7-9	TRBJ2-2	-	CASSLSGYTGELFF	TGTGCCAGCAGCTTAAGCGGATACACCGGGGAGCTGTTTTTT
few	TRBV5-1	TRBJ2-4	-	CASSEVGDLNIQYF	TGCGCCAGCAGCGAGGTCGGGGATTTGAACATTCAGTACTTC
-	TRBV7-2	TRBJ1-2	TRBD1	CASSLAGTGADGYTF	TGTGCCAGCAGCTTAGCCGGGACAGGGGCCGATGGCTACACCTTC
-	TRBV20-1	TRBJ1-2	-	CSARKGYGYTF	TGCAGTGCTAGAAAGGGGTATGGCTACACCTTC
once	TRBV6-5	TRBJ2-1	TRBD1	CASSYDRADEQFF	TGTGCCAGCAGTTACGACAGGGCCGATGAGCAGTTCTTC
-	TRBV7-2	TRBJ2-7	-	CASRLMQDYEQYF	TGTGCCAGCAGGCTAATGCAGGACTACGAGCAGTACTTC
-	TRBV15	TRBJ1-6	-	CATSRAGFNNSPLHF	TGTGCCACCAGCAGAGCAGGGTTTAACAATTCACCCCTCCACTTT
few	TRBV6-1	TRBJ1-1	-	CASSGARVTEAFF	TGTGCCAGCAGTGGAGCCAGGGTCACTGAAGCTTTCTTT
-	TRBV5-1	TRBJ2-2	-	CASSIGTEGGELFF	TGCGCCAGCAGCATAGGGACTGAGGGCGGGGAGCTGTTTTTT